The 32 T cell receptor beta chains in this list originate from one sample, sequenced in a study of T-cell memory formation after mild COVID-19. TCRdb passed the 5' RACE reads through MiXCR, listing each CDR3 protein once. The sample carries about 340,000 distinct CDR3 sequences, 20% to 25% recorded once. The material sequenced was PBMCs or a T cell subset sorted from them (not recorded which). The origin of the receptors is a young man who had mild COVID-19 (a few samples of this study predate the infection). Cell type and time point are not known.

By proportion, this clonotype is medium-sized. The chain employs TRBV19 and TRBJ2-1; TRBD2 aligns across 8 bases. The germline gives CDR1 LNHDA, CDR2 SQIVND (reference sequence). This CDR3 region has 15 residues. V gave up 2 bases and J gave up 6 bases; unmatched junction bases: 6. The CDR3 sequence: CASSILTSEVNEQFF. CDR3 bases: TGTGCCAGTAGTATACTGACTAGCGAAGTCAATGAGCAGTTCTTC.

The chain uses TRBV7-2 and TRBJ1-2, with a possible D match to TRBD1 (6 bases). Germline V CDR1 and CDR2: SGHTA, FQGNSA. This CDR3 region has 14 residues. V lost 5 bases to trimming and J lost 12 bases, with 22 bases between them. DNA for the CDR3: TGTGCCAGCAGCCCCCACCTGGGGGGGCGCATAGACACCTTC. It yields the protein CASSPHLGGRIDTF.

The J gene is TRBJ2-1, the V gene TRBV4-2, with D unresolved. Germline V lookup: CDR1 LGHNA, CDR2 YNFKEQ. The CDR3 is 12 amino acids. The V and J ends lost 0 bases and 11 bases respectively, with 8 bases between them. CDR3 protein: CASSQEVVKQFF. The CDR3 DNA reads TGTGCCAGCAGCCAAGAAGTAGTCAAGCAGTTCTTC.

This chain links TRBV2 with TRBJ1-4; D is uncertain. The CDR3 has 13 residues. With 4 bases removed from V and 5 bases from J, the gap between germline ends came to 8 bases. The germline gives CDR1 SNHLY, CDR2 FYNNEI. For the CDR3, the DNA is TGTGCCAGCAGTGTCGCAATGAATGAAAAACTGTTTTTT. It yields the protein CASSVAMNEKLFF.

This clonotype was observed a few times. V usage is TRBV10-3 and J usage is TRBJ2-1; 8 nucleotides agree with TRBD1. The CDR3 is 14 amino acids. Trimming removed 1 base from V and 6 bases from J; junction bases left unmatched: 2. Germline V gene lookup returns CDR1 ENHRY and CDR2 SYGVKD. The DNA for the CDR3 is TGTGCCATCAGTGAGTATACAGGGGGCAATGAGCAGTTCTTC. It codes for CAISEYTGGNEQFF.

This clonotype was counted a few times. The chain combines TRBV5-1 with TRBJ2-7, with 7 nucleotides matching TRBD1. The CDR3 extends over 13 amino acids. With V trimmed by 0 bases and J by 4 bases, 1 base remained unmatched. Germline V gene sequence: CDR1 SGHRS, CDR2 YFSETQ. CDR3 sequence reads: CASSLGDRYEQYF. DNA of the CDR3: TGCGCCAGCAGCTTGGGGGACAGATACGAGCAGTACTTC. Full variable domain (outside the CDR3, taken from reference TRBV5-1 and TRBJ2-7): KAGVTQTPRYLIKTRGQQVTLSCSPISGHRSVSWYQQTPGQGLQFLFEYFSETQRNKGNFPGRFSGRQFSNSRSEMNVSTLELGDSALYLCASSLGDRYEQYFGPGTRLTVT.

This chain links TRBV7-9 with TRBJ1-2; possibly TRBD1 for D (5 bases). In germline, CDR1 is SEHNR, CDR2 FQNEAQ (reference sequence). Between the trimmed V and J ends, which lost 8 bases and 4 bases, there was a span of 29 bases. The CDR3 has 18 residues. The CDR3, as DNA: TGTGCCAGCTCCCTGCACGTTAACGGGGGGACCTTCCCCTATGGCTACACCTTC. This sequence encodes CASSLHVNGGTFPYGYTF.

This rearrangement joins TRBV10-3 to TRBJ2-1; 10 nucleotides align to TRBD2. V dropped 3 bases and J dropped 8; count of bases not matched to a gene: 7. Germline V lookup: CDR1 ENHRY, CDR2 SYGVKD. CDR3 size: 15 residues. As DNA, the CDR3 is TGTGCCATCAGTGAACGGGAGCGGGGGGGCGATGAGCAGTTCTTC. This codes for CAISERERGGDEQFF.

The gene calls are TRBV2 and TRBJ1-3, with TRBD1 identical over 8 bases. Germline V gene sequence: CDR1 SNHLY, CDR2 FYNNEI. The CDR3 extends over 13 amino acids. The ends lost 11 bases at V and 0 bases at J; junction bases unmatched: 3. CDR3 protein: CAWDRSSGNTIYF. The DNA of the CDR3 is TGTGCCTGGGACAGGAGCTCTGGAAACACCATATATTTT.

J is TRBJ1-2 and V is TRBV19; D remains unclear. Germline loops: CDR1 LNHDA, CDR2 SQIVND (reference sequence). This CDR3 has 16 amino acids. V lost 6 bases and J lost 6, with 23 bases in between. The CDR3 reads CASSRRRSDQADGYTF. CDR3 nucleotide sequence: TGTGCCAGTAGCCGCCGAAGGTCGGACCAGGCGGATGGCTACACCTTC.

The chain has TRBV6-5 and TRBJ1-3, with D unresolved. V was trimmed by 3 bases and J by 2 bases, leaving 8 bases between them. The CDR3 is 14 amino acids. Germline lookup yields CDR1 MNHEY and CDR2 SVGAGI. The CDR3 here is CASSYSGPGNTIYF. DNA of the CDR3: TGTGCCAGCAGTTATTCCGGCCCTGGAAACACCATATATTTT.

The rearrangement joins TRBV4-3 to TRBJ2-1; TRBD1 aligns across 9 bases. This CDR3 contains 12 residues. Losses at the gene ends were 1 base for V and 15 bases for J; bases not matched to a gene: 4. The germline gives CDR1 LGHNA, CDR2 YSLEER. The CDR3 loop reads CASSQGGGQGFF. CDR3 in DNA: TGCGCCAGCAGCCAAGGTGGGGGACAGGGGTTCTTC.

This clonotype came up a few times. The chain is built from TRBV6-1 and TRBJ2-2; no clear D gene. This CDR3 has 13 residues. Germline CDR1 MNHNS, CDR2 SASEGT. The V end lost 2 bases, the J end lost 5 bases, and 6 bases lay between the germline ends. For the CDR3, the DNA is TGTGCCAGCAGTGAACAGGAAACCGGGGAGCTGTTTTTT. Its protein product is CASSEQETGELFF.

This clonotype was observed a few times. The gene calls are TRBV29-1 and TRBJ2-2; the match to TRBD2 covers 7 bases. V shed 7 bases and J 0 bases; nucleotides not matched to a gene: 5. CDR1 is SQVTM, CDR2 ANQGSEA, per germline. The CDR3 sequence is 14 residues long. The CDR3 DNA reads TGCAGCGGAAAAAGCGGGACGAACACCGGGGAGCTGTTTTTT. Translation gives CSGKSGTNTGELFF.

There are many counts of this clonotype. The chain has TRBV25-1 and TRBJ1-5, with a tentative D call TRBD1 (5 bases). Germline CDR1 reads MGHDK; CDR2 reads SYGVNS. V lost 7 bases to trimming and J lost 2 bases, with 15 bases between them. The CDR3 contains 15 residues. The DNA for the CDR3 is TGTGCCAGCACCGGAGAAAGGGGAGGCAATCAGCCCCAGCATTTT. This encodes CASTGERGGNQPQHF.

This clonotype was detected once. This sequence joins TRBV30 and TRBJ2-7; D not resolved. Trimming took 5 bases from V and 7 from J, leaving 12 bases between them. Germline V CDR1 and CDR2: GTSNPN, SVGIG (reference sequence). The CDR3 extends over 11 amino acids. The CDR3 region has the DNA TGTGCCTGGGGGGTAAGGTCAGAGCAGTACTTC. It encodes CAWGVRSEQYF.

This chain's CDR3 is CSVDTGRYNEQFF. The CDR3 DNA reads TGCAGCGTGGACACAGGGCGCTACAATGAGCAGTTCTTC. This sequence joins TRBV29-1 and TRBJ2-1; D might be TRBD1 (6 bases). Between the trimmed V and J ends, which lost 6 bases and 3 bases, there was a span of 12 bases. This CDR3 spans 13 amino acids. The germline CDR1 and CDR2 sequences are SQVTM and ANQGSEA.

Here the CDR3 reads CATSNMNTEAFF. DNA of the CDR3: TGTGCCACCAGCAATATGAACACTGAAGCTTTCTTT. V usage is TRBV15 and J usage is TRBJ1-1; D is ambiguous. Germline lookup yields CDR1 LNHNV and CDR2 YYDKDF (reference sequence). The CDR3 consists of 12 residues. V lost 4 bases to trimming and J lost 0 bases, with 3 bases between them. Together with reference TRBV15 and TRBJ1-1, the CDR3 gives the full variable domain: DAMVIQNPRYQVTQFGKPVTLSCSQTLNHNVMYWYQQKSSQAPKLLFHYYDKDFNNEADTPDNFQSRRPNTSFCFLDIRSPGLGDTAMYLCATSNMNTEAFFGQGTRLTVV.

Only a few counts were recorded for this clonotype. The chain links TRBV27 to TRBJ2-5, with D perhaps TRBD2 (6 bases). The CDR3 consists of 15 residues. The V gene's germline CDR1 is MNHEY and CDR2 SMNVEV (reference sequence). V lost 0 bases, J lost 5 bases, and 13 bases lay in between. Here the CDR3 DNA reads TGTGCCAGCAGTTTATCGGAGGGTGTGCGGGAGACCCAGTACTTC. Translating it yields CASSLSEGVRETQYF.

V usage is TRBV10-3 and J usage is TRBJ1-3; TRBD1 agrees at 8 bases. The CDR3 has 15 amino acids. Germline CDR1 and CDR2: ENHRY and SYGVKD. The V and J ends lost 10 bases and 0 bases, in that order; junction bases with no gene match: 8. CDR3 coding DNA: TGTGCCACCGAGATTACAGGGGGCTCTGGAAACACCATATATTTT. It specifies CATEITGGSGNTIYF.

This clonotype came up a few times. The chain has TRBV2 and TRBJ2-7; possibly TRBD1 for D (5 bases). The CDR3 has 14 amino acids. CDR1 SNHLY and CDR2 FYNNEI come from the germline V gene. Trimming cost V 7 bases and J 1 base, with 14 bases left between them. Here the CDR3 DNA reads TGTGCCAGCAACATTGACAGTCAATCCTACGAGCAGTACTTC. This sequence encodes CASNIDSQSYEQYF. The entire variable domain, with the rest obtained from reference TRBV2 and TRBJ2-7, is as follows: EPEVTQTPSHQVTQMGQEVILRCVPISNHLYFYWYRQILGQKVEFLVSFYNNEISEKSEIFDDQFSVERPDGSNFTLKIRSTKLEDSAMYFCASNIDSQSYEQYFGPGTRLTVT.

This clonotype was seen many times. The CDR3 region is CASSFIQETQYF. The CDR3 region has the DNA TGTGCCAGCAGCTTTATCCAAGAGACCCAGTACTTC. The V and J genes are TRBV7-2 and TRBJ2-5; D unresolved. The germline V gene has CDR1 SGHTA and CDR2 FQGNSA. CDR3 length equals 12 residues. V lost 3 bases, J lost 1 base, and 3 bases lay in between.

The rearrangement links TRBV7-2 to TRBJ2-3; D gene uncertain. CDR3 length equals 14 residues. Germline V CDR1 and CDR2: SGHTA, FQGNSA. The V end was cut by 5 bases, the J end by 5 bases, with 14 bases between. The chain's CDR3 is CASSPGSSRDTQYF. The CDR3 DNA is TGTGCCAGCAGCCCAGGTTCCTCCCGAGATACGCAGTATTTT. Combining the CDR3 with reference TRBV7-2 and TRBJ2-3 gives the whole variable domain GAGVSQSPSNKVTEKGKDVELRCDPISGHTALYWYRQSLGQGLEFLIYFQGNSAPDKSGLPSDRFSAERTGGSVSTLTIQRTQQEDSAVYLCASSPGSSRDTQYFGPGTRLTVL.

The table lists this clonotype with a few counts. The chain couples TRBV5-1 to TRBJ2-1, with D possibly matching TRBD2 (6 bases). The V and J ends lost 3 bases and 5 bases respectively, with 9 bases between them. This CDR3 region has 13 residues. CDR1 SGHRS and CDR2 YFSETQ come from the germline V gene. The CDR3 protein is CASSSAGNNEQFF. CDR3 in DNA: TGCGCCAGCAGCTCTGCGGGGAACAATGAGCAGTTCTTC.

The gene calls are TRBV5-1 and TRBJ2-1, with D possibly being TRBD2 (6 bases). CDR1 is SGHRS, CDR2 YFSETQ, per germline. V shed 0 bases and J shed 0 bases, with 13 bases lying between them. The CDR3 length is 17 residues. In DNA form, the CDR3 reads TGCGCCAGCAGCTTGGCTGGGGGACTCGCCTCCTACAATGAGCAGTTCTTC. Translating it yields CASSLAGGLASYNEQFF.

The rearrangement links TRBV28 to TRBJ1-4; D might be TRBD1 (5 bases). Trimming took 5 bases from V and 4 from J, leaving 20 bases between them. This CDR3 has 17 residues. Per the germline V gene, CDR1 is MDHEN and CDR2 is SYDVKM. CDR3 in amino acids: CASSAPGGADYNEKLFF. The CDR3 nucleotides read TGTGCCAGCAGTGCCCCCGGTGGGGCAGACTATAATGAAAAACTGTTTTTT.

This clonotype was observed a few times. The chain uses TRBV12-3 or TRBV12-4 and TRBJ1-1; D is perhaps TRBD1 (5 bases). The V and J ends lost 5 bases and 6 bases respectively, with 22 bases between them. The length of the CDR3 is 16 residues. CDR3 DNA: TGTGCCAGCAGTCCCCTCGGCTGGGGCGGTGGCGCTGAAGCTTTCTTT. It translates to CASSPLGWGGGAEAFF.

This sequence joins TRBV27 and TRBJ2-3; perhaps D is TRBD1 or TRBD2 (6 bases each). This CDR3 has 14 amino acids. Germline-derived CDR1 and CDR2 are MNHEY and SMNVEV (reference sequence). The V end lost 7 bases, the J end lost 2 bases, and 13 bases lay between the germline ends. CDR3 DNA: TGTGCCAGCAATACCCGGGGGCCCACAGATACGCAGTATTTT. Its translation: CASNTRGPTDTQYF.

The chain carries TRBV7-9 and TRBJ1-2; 8 bases are shared with TRBD1. V shed 4 bases and J 4 bases; nucleotides not matched to a gene: 2. This CDR3 comprises 13 residues. Germline V lookup: CDR1 SEHNR, CDR2 FQNEAQ (reference sequence). CDR3 protein: CASSSGQVYGYTF. The CDR3 DNA follows: TGTGCCAGCAGCTCGGGACAGGTCTATGGCTACACCTTC.

This clonotype came up a few times. The J gene is TRBJ1-1, the V gene TRBV7-9; 12 bases map to TRBD1. Per germline, CDR1 SEHNR and CDR2 FQNEAQ (reference sequence). CDR3 length equals 17 residues. V gave up 5 bases and J gave up 0 bases; unmatched junction bases: 7. The DNA of the CDR3 is TGTGCCAGCAGCGGGCCGGGACAGGGGGCCATGAACACTGAAGCTTTCTTT. The encoded protein is CASSGPGQGAMNTEAFF.

V and J are TRBV5-1 and TRBJ1-5, with TRBD1 matching over 11 bases. Germline V lookup: CDR1 SGHRS, CDR2 YFSETQ. The CDR3 is made up of 13 amino acids. Germline trimming cut 4 bases from V and 8 bases from J; bases unmatched to any gene: 2. CDR3 in amino acids: CASSEGQGEPQHF. CDR3 in DNA: TGCGCCAGCAGCGAGGGACAGGGGGAGCCCCAGCATTTT.

V is TRBV20-1 and J is TRBJ2-7, with 7 bases identical to TRBD1. This CDR3 spans 15 amino acids. V shed 0 bases, J shed 4 bases, and the junction held 9 bases outside the gene matches. The germline CDR1 and CDR2 sequences are DFQATT and SNEGSKA (reference sequence). The CDR3 region has the DNA TGCAGTGCTAGAGATTTACAGGGGAGAAGGTACGAGCAGTACGTC. This sequence encodes CSARDLQGRRYEQYV.